The text below deals with one T cell receptor beta chain. Its specificity is not known. Patients who had autoimmune disease history or got systemic immunosuppression were left out. Assay used: immunoSEQ multiplex PCR; TCRdb lists only in-frame clones, some missing. The table includes fewer than 60,000 clones, roughly 85% detected once. The entry originates in a study of OX40 agonist ivuxolimab in advanced cancers. Across the study: Patients with prior anti-PD-1, anti-PD-L1 or anti-CTLA-4 therapy were eligible; 35% to 50% had some. General study findings and limits: At doses 0.1 to 3.0 mg/kg, CD4+ and CD8+ clones expanded.

Trimming shortened V by 0 bases and J by 4 bases, and 13 bases separated the two germline ends. Germline V CDR1 and CDR2: SGDLS, YYNGEE. The CDR3 is made up of 15 amino acids. The source material was CD4+ or CD8+ T cells sorted from blood, sampled in a trial of the OX40 agonist ivuxolimab. The TCR originated in an adult with an advanced solid tumor such as melanoma, head and neck, liver or kidney cancer. J is TRBJ1-1 and V is TRBV9; no clear D gene. CDR3 region: CASSVVPLEGTEAFF. The CDR3 DNA is TGTGCCAGCAGCGTAGTTCCCCTAGAGGGCACTGAAGCTTTCTTT.